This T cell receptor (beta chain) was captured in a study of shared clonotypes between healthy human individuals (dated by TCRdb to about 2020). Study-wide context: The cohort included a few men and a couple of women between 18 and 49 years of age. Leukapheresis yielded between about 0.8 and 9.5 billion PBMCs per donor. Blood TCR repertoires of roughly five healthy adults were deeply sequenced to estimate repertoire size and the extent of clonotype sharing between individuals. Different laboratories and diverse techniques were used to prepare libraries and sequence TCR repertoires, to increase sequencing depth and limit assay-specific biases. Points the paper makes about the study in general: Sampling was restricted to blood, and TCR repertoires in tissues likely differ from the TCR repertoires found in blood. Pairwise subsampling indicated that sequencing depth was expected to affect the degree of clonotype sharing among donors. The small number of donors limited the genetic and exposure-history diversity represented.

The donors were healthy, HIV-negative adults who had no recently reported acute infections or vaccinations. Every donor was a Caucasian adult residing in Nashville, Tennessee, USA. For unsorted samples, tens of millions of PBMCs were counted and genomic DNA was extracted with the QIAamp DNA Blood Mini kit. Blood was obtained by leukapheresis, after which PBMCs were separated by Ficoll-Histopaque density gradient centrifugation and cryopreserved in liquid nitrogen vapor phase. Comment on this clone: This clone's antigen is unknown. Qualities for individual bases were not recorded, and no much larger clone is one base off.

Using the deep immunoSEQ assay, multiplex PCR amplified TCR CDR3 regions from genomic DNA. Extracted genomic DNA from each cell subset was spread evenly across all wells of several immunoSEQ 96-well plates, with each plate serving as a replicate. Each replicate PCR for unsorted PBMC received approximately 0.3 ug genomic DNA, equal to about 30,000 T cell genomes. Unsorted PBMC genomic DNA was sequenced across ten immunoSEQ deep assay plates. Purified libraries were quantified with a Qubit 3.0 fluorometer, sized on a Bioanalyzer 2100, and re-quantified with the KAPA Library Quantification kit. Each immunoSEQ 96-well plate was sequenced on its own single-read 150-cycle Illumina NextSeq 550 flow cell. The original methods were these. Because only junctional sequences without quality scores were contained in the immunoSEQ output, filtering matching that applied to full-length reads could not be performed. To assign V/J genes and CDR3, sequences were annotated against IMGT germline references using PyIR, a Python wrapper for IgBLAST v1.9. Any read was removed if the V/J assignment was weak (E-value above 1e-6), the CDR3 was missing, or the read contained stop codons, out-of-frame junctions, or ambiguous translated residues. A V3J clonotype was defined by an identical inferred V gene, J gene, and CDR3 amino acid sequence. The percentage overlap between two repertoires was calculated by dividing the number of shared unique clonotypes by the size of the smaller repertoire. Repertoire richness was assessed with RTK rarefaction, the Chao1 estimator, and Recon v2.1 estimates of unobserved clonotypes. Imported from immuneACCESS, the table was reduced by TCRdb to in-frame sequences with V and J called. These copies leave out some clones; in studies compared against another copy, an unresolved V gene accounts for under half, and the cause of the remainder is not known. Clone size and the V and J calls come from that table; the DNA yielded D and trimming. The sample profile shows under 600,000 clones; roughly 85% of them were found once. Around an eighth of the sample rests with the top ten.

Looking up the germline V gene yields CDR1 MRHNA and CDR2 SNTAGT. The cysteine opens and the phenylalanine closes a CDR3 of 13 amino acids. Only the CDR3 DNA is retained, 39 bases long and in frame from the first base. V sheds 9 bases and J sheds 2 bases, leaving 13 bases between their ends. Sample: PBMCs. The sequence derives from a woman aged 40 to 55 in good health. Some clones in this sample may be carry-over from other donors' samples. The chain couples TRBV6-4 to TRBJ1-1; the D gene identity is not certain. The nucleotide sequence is TGTGCCAGTCGGTGGACGGAAAACACTGAAGCTTTCTTT. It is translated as CASRWTENTEAFF.